These 27 T cell receptor beta chains were all obtained from the same sample, sequenced in a study of blood T cell repertoires in COVID-19. Data came from immunoSEQ multiplex PCR; TCRdb stores just in-frame clones and leaves some out. The data hold 200,000 to 250,000 clones, with over 75% observed a single time. Sequenced sample: peripheral blood. The receptors were sampled from a man aged 50-59 years with COVID-19, enrolled during active disease.

V and J are TRBV5-6 and TRBJ2-1; D possibly corresponds to TRBD1 (7 bases). Germline CDR1 is SGHDT and CDR2 is YYEEEE. CDR3 size: 17 residues. V lost 0 bases and J 9 bases, leaving 22 bases between the germline ends. The CDR3 bases are TGTGCCAGCAGCTTGGCGTCAGGGGGGCTAGCGAGATTTGAGCAGTTCTTC. This codes for CASSLASGGLARFEQFF.

The V call is TRBV27, the J call TRBJ2-5; D remains unclear. Germline V gene sequence: CDR1 MNHEY, CDR2 SMNVEV (reference sequence). The CDR3 contains 12 residues. V shed 6 bases and J shed 4 bases, with 9 bases lying between them. CDR3 loop: CASSFVRETQYF. CDR3 nucleotides: TGTGCCAGCAGCTTTGTTAGAGAGACCCAGTACTTC.

V is TRBV14 and J is TRBJ1-2; no definite D call. This CDR3 is built from 14 residues. The germline V gene encodes CDR1 SGHDN and CDR2 FVKESK. Trimming left V 4 bases short and J 7 bases short, with 16 bases between. CDR3 sequence: CASSPLVGSFGYTF. The CDR3 region has the DNA TGTGCCAGCAGCCCGCTTGTCGGGAGCTTTGGCTACACCTTC.

The chain has TRBV28 and TRBJ2-2, with 7 bases matching TRBD1. With 6 bases clipped from V and 4 bases from J, the junction kept 23 bases outside the gene matches. Germline values: CDR1 MDHEN, CDR2 SYDVKM. The CDR3 loop spans 20 amino acids. This CDR3 reads CASSPPPGTVHRRATGELFF. As DNA, the CDR3 is TGTGCCAGCAGCCCACCTCCCGGGACAGTCCACAGACGGGCCACCGGGGAGCTGTTTTTT.

This clone was picked up a small number of times. V and J are TRBV6-5 and TRBJ1-1; TRBD1 matches at 7 bases. From germline, CDR1 is MNHEY and CDR2 SVGAGI. Trimming at V came to 4 bases and at J to 1 base, leaving 3 bases not matched to a gene. The CDR3 covers 14 residues. The CDR3 sequence: CASSSRTGNTEAFF. CDR3 DNA: TGTGCCAGCAGTTCCCGGACAGGGAACACTGAAGCTTTCTTT.

The chain couples TRBV7-3 to TRBJ2-1; a weak D match, TRBD1 (6 bases). The V end was cut by 4 bases, the J end by 5 bases, with 15 bases between. The CDR3 totals 15 residues. Germline loops: CDR1 SGHTA, CDR2 FQGTGA. The CDR3 DNA follows: TGTGCCAGCAGCTCTACCGGGACACCCAACAATGAGCAGTTCTTC. It encodes CASSSTGTPNNEQFF.

The rearrangement uses TRBV19 and TRBJ1-5, with 8 bases that match TRBD1. Germline V gene data show CDR1 as LNHDA and CDR2 as SQIVND (reference sequence). V was clipped by 6 bases and J by 3 bases; unmatched bases: 7. The CDR3 covers 15 residues. The CDR3 is CASRDRDGVNQPQHF. CDR3 coding DNA: TGTGCCAGTAGGGACAGGGACGGGGTCAATCAGCCCCAGCATTTT.

This chain's CDR3 is CASSQEPTANSPLHF. CDR3 bases: TGCGCCAGCAGCCAAGAACCGACAGCTAATTCACCCCTCCACTTT. V is TRBV4-3 and J is TRBJ1-6; D possibly corresponds to TRBD1 (5 bases). V gave up 0 bases and J gave up 6 bases, with 9 bases separating them. The CDR3 totals 15 residues. Germline V gene lookup returns CDR1 LGHNA and CDR2 YSLEER.

The genes are TRBV9 and TRBJ2-5; TRBD2 matches at 14 bases. The CDR3 sequence is 19 residues long. The V gene end was trimmed by 0 bases and the J gene end by 1 base; junction bases not matched to a gene: 8. The germline V gene has CDR1 SGDLS and CDR2 YYNGEE. The CDR3 loop reads CASSVAAGTSGRVQETQYF. In nucleotides, the CDR3 is TGTGCCAGCAGCGTAGCAGCAGGGACTAGCGGGAGAGTCCAAGAGACCCAGTACTTC.

The chain employs TRBV30 and TRBJ2-5, with a possible D match to TRBD1 (6 bases). The ends were cut back, 7 bases at V and 4 bases at J, with 19 bases in the middle. Germline CDR1 is GTSNPN and CDR2 is SVGIG (reference sequence). The length of the CDR3 is 14 residues. The CDR3 DNA sequence: TGTGCCTACGCCGGACAGAGCAAGGCAGAGACCCAGTACTTC. Translation: CAYAGQSKAETQYF.

The chain has TRBV12-1 and TRBJ1-5; the DNA was not used to check the table's D call, TRBD1. TRBV12-1 is tagged as a pseudogene. The CDR3 is made up of 16 amino acids. CDR3 DNA sequence: TGTGCCAGCAGCGAGGGGACAGGGTATAGCAATCAGCCCCAGCATTTT. Translating it yields CASSEGTGYSNQPQHF.

This clone was picked up one time. The V call is TRBV18, the J call TRBJ2-5; 9 bases are a match to TRBD1. With 4 bases clipped from V and 5 bases from J, the junction kept 8 bases outside the gene matches. Germline assignment: CDR1 KGHSH and CDR2 LQKENI. The CDR3 totals 15 residues. CDR3 DNA: TGTGCCAGCTCACTTCCGGGACAGGGAGGGGAGACCCAGTACTTC. Its translation is CASSLPGQGGETQYF.

This chain links TRBV19 with TRBJ2-3; 10 bases fit TRBD2. CDR3 length equals 15 residues. V was clipped by 4 bases and J by 4 bases; unmatched bases: 5. Germline V gene data show CDR1 as LNHDA and CDR2 as SQIVND (reference sequence). The CDR3 loop reads CASSTSGSAPDTQYF. The CDR3 bases are TGTGCCAGTAGTACTAGCGGGAGTGCCCCAGATACGCAGTATTTT. The whole variable domain, filled in from reference TRBV19 and TRBJ2-3, reads DGGITQSPKYLFRKEGQNVTLSCEQNLNHDAMYWYRQDPGQGLRLIYYSQIVNDFQKGDIAEGYSVSREKKESFPLTVTSAQKNPTAFYLCASSTSGSAPDTQYFGPGTRLTVL.

The chain combines TRBV29-1 with TRBJ2-1; D might be TRBD2 (6 bases). CDR3 size: 17 residues. The V gene's germline CDR1 is SQVTM and CDR2 ANQGSEA. V lost 3 bases and J lost 9, with 27 bases in between. In DNA form, the CDR3 reads TGCAGCGTTGACCTAACCGGGGGAGCGGGCCGTGGCAGTGAGCAGTTCTTC. It encodes CSVDLTGGAGRGSEQFF.

The genes are TRBV5-5 and TRBJ2-1; perhaps TRBD1 as D (5 bases). The CDR3 loop spans 15 amino acids. Deletions cut 2 bases from V and 2 bases from J, with 11 bases between. Germline V CDR1 and CDR2: SGHKS, YYEKEE (reference sequence). This CDR3 is CASSLIGAPYNEQFF. The CDR3 bases are TGTGCCAGCAGCTTAATTGGGGCCCCCTACAATGAGCAGTTCTTC.

The chain links TRBV15 to TRBJ1-3; 10 positions agree with TRBD1. The CDR3 is 15 residues long. The V and J ends lost 5 bases and 4 bases, in that order; junction bases with no gene match: 5. Germline loops: CDR1 LNHNV, CDR2 YYDKDF (reference sequence). The CDR3 sequence is CATSRDRGAGNTIYF. CDR3 nucleotides: TGTGCCACCAGCCGGGACAGGGGTGCGGGAAACACCATATATTTT.

The genes are TRBV30 and TRBJ2-2; 9 nucleotides match TRBD2. Per the germline V gene, CDR1 is GTSNPN and CDR2 is SVGIG (reference sequence). The CDR3 extends over 16 amino acids. The J segment lost 0 bases and the V segment lost 4 bases, leaving 6 bases of the junction unmatched. In DNA form, the CDR3 reads TGTGCCTGGATACGCGGGGGGGCCCCGAACACCGGGGAGCTGTTTTTT. The encoded protein is CAWIRGGAPNTGELFF.

The chain has TRBV5-6 and TRBJ2-3; TRBD2 is a possible D gene (8 bases). The CDR3 runs to 17 residues. CDR1 SGHDT and CDR2 YYEEEE come from the germline V gene. V was cut by 3 bases and J by 0 bases, with 17 bases left in between. The CDR3 protein is CASSSEGAGGSTDTQYF. Written as DNA, the CDR3 is TGTGCCAGCAGCTCCGAGGGGGCGGGGGGCAGCACAGATACGCAGTATTTT. Filled out from reference TRBV5-6 and TRBJ2-3, the complete variable domain reads DAGVTQSPTHLIKTRGQQVTLRCSPKSGHDTVSWYQQALGQGPQFIFQYYEEEERQRGNFPDRFSGHQFPNYSSELNVNALLLGDSALYLCASSSEGAGGSTDTQYFGPGTRLTVL.

The genes are TRBV27 and TRBJ2-1; D may be TRBD1 (5 bases). Trimming pared 2 bases from V and 8 bases from J, leaving 10 bases between. CDR1 is MNHEY, CDR2 SMNVEV, per germline (reference sequence). This CDR3 region has 13 residues. The CDR3 DNA reads as TGTGCCAGCAGTTTAGCAGGGTTGTATGAGCAGTTCTTC. Translated: CASSLAGLYEQFF.

V is TRBV7-9 and J is TRBJ1-2; 8 bases fit TRBD1. Germline V gene sequence: CDR1 SEHNR, CDR2 FQNEAQ (reference sequence). Trimming took 3 bases from V and 6 from J; bases not matched to a gene: 3. The CDR3 runs 13 residues. CDR3 in DNA: TGTGCCAGCAGCTTCGGACAGGGTCATGGCTACACCTTC. Translating gives CASSFGQGHGYTF.

The gene calls are TRBV7-8 and TRBJ1-2; TRBD1 is a possible D gene (6 bases). Per the germline V gene, CDR1 is SGHVS and CDR2 is FQNEAQ. The V end was cut by 3 bases, the J end by 4 bases, with 12 bases between. This CDR3 comprises 14 residues. The CDR3 protein is CASSFPGAAYGYTF. CDR3 DNA: TGTGCCAGCAGCTTCCCAGGGGCCGCCTATGGCTACACCTTC.

This clone showed up just a few times. V gene TRBV7-3 combines with J gene TRBJ1-1, with TRBD1 identical over 8 bases. The V segment lost 2 bases and the J segment 3 bases; nucleotides outside the gene matches: 5. Per germline, CDR1 SGHTA and CDR2 FQGTGA. The CDR3 is made up of 15 amino acids. The CDR3 DNA sequence: TGTGCCAGCAGCTTAGCAGGGGGCAAGGACACTGAAGCTTTCTTT. It encodes CASSLAGGKDTEAFF.

This clone has more than one count but fewer than ten. The junction and the germline gene differ at one end; a read error may be behind it. The chain is built from TRBV7-2 and TRBJ2-1, with 9 bases that match TRBD2. The CDR3 covers 13 residues. The germline V gene has CDR1 SGHTA and CDR2 FQGNSA. The CDR3 DNA reads as TGTGCCAGCAGATTAGCGGGGGCCAATGAGCAGTTCTTC. It yields the protein CASRLAGANEQFF.

The chain carries TRBV12-3 or TRBV12-4 and TRBJ2-3, with unresolved D. Trimming removed 5 bases at V and 5 bases at J, with 11 bases between. The CDR3 consists of 13 residues. As DNA, the CDR3 is TGTGCCAGCAGTCTGCCCAGTCAAGATACGCAGTATTTT. It codes for CASSLPSQDTQYF.

The chain carries TRBV19 and TRBJ2-3, with D tentatively TRBD2 (6 bases). The CDR3 has 15 amino acids. Germline V gene data show CDR1 as LNHDA and CDR2 as SQIVND (reference sequence). The V and J ends lost 1 base and 3 bases respectively, with 11 bases between them. The CDR3 is CASSIAGVVTDTQYF. CDR3 bases: TGTGCCAGTAGTATAGCGGGAGTCGTGACAGATACGCAGTATTTT.

V gene TRBV7-9 combines with J gene TRBJ2-3; maybe TRBD1 (5 bases). The CDR3 covers 14 residues. The V gene lost 9 bases and the J gene lost 0 bases, with 13 bases spanning the gap. Germline V gives CDR1 SEHNR, CDR2 FQNEAQ (reference sequence). The CDR3 loop reads CARGANTSTDTQYF. CDR3 DNA: TGTGCCAGAGGGGCAAATACTAGCACAGATACGCAGTATTTT.

The V and J genes are TRBV9 and TRBJ1-3; D is uncertain. Germline CDR1 is SGDLS and CDR2 is YYNGEE. Trimming shortened V by 0 bases and J by 0 bases, and 10 bases separated the two germline ends. This CDR3 contains 16 residues. The CDR3 reads CASSVAGGGSGNTIYF. In DNA form, the CDR3 reads TGTGCCAGCAGCGTAGCTGGTGGAGGCTCTGGAAACACCATATATTTT.